Below, 20 T cell receptor beta chains from the same sample are listed, as sequenced in a study of shared clonotypes between healthy human individuals. Profiling relied on immunoSEQ multiplex PCR, and the TCRdb table lists in-frame clones only, not all of them. The sample comprises 2 million or so clones, about 95% of which are singletons, and about 1.1% rests with the top ten. Positive CCR7 selection of CD45RO-negative cells yielded the naive CD8 cells, and terminally differentiated effector memory CD45RA+ cells were excluded. Sequenced sample: naive CD8+ T cells sorted from blood. Receptors were obtained from a man in his late teens or twenties in good health.

The chain recombines TRBV27 with TRBJ1-5, with 8 bases matching TRBD1. Trimming removed 0 bases from V and 4 bases from J; junction bases left unmatched: 5. The CDR3 has 16 amino acids. From germline, CDR1 is MNHEY and CDR2 SMNVEV (reference sequence). The CDR3 sequence is CASSLSGQELNQPQHF. The DNA of the CDR3 is TGTGCCAGCAGTTTATCGGGACAGGAGTTGAATCAGCCCCAGCATTTT.

V is TRBV19 and J is TRBJ2-4; D gene uncertain. In germline, CDR1 is LNHDA, CDR2 SQIVND (reference sequence). Trimming cost V 6 bases and J 1 base, with 10 bases left between them. The CDR3 consists of 14 residues. CDR3 coding DNA: TGTGCCAGTAGCCTCCACGAGGCCAAAAACATTCAGTACTTC. This codes for CASSLHEAKNIQYF.

This clone was detected only once. The chain employs TRBV5-1 and TRBJ1-6, with D possibly matching TRBD1 (5 bases). Trimming removed 0 bases at V and 6 bases at J, with 13 bases between. The CDR3 has 16 residues. Germline lookup yields CDR1 SGHRS and CDR2 YFSETQ. The CDR3 loop reads CASSLEGPRTNSPLHF. The CDR3, as DNA: TGCGCCAGCAGCTTGGAGGGACCCAGGACTAATTCACCCCTCCACTTT.

V and J are TRBV7-9 and TRBJ2-5; D is perhaps TRBD2 (6 bases). The V and J ends lost 2 bases and 2 bases respectively, with 9 bases between them. The length of the CDR3 is 14 residues. Germline V gene data show CDR1 as SEHNR and CDR2 as FQNEAQ (reference sequence). CDR3 amino acids: CASSLMGTQETQYF. The CDR3 region has the DNA TGTGCCAGCAGCTTAATGGGGACTCAAGAGACCCAGTACTTC.

This sequence joins TRBV9 and TRBJ2-3, with 9 bases matching TRBD2. V lost 0 bases to trimming and J lost 2 bases; unmatched junction nucleotides: 10. Germline CDR1 SGDLS, CDR2 YYNGEE. This CDR3 spans 18 amino acids. CDR3 sequence (DNA): TGTGCCAGCAGCGTAGAGGGAGCGGGGGGAGACCTCACAGATACGCAGTATTTT. Protein product: CASSVEGAGGDLTDTQYF.

This clone appeared once. Other DNA sequences from this sample encode an identical CDR3 as well. This sequence joins TRBV7-9 and TRBJ2-7; the match to TRBD1 covers 9 bases. Germline CDR1 SEHNR, CDR2 FQNEAQ (reference sequence). The CDR3 is 14 amino acids. With 4 bases clipped from V and 4 bases from J, the junction kept 5 bases outside the gene matches. CDR3 sequence (DNA): TGTGCCAGCAGCTCGGGACAGGGCTTGTACGAGCAGTACTTC. It encodes CASSSGQGLYEQYF.

The rearrangement uses TRBV28 and TRBJ1-1; the D gene is possibly TRBD1 (5 bases). CDR1 and CDR2 from the germline V gene are MDHEN and SYDVKM. The CDR3 totals 17 residues. Trimming removed 5 bases at V and 0 bases at J, with 19 bases between. CDR3 protein: CASSPIETETMNTEAFF. Here the CDR3 DNA reads TGTGCCAGCAGTCCTATTGAGACAGAGACCATGAACACTGAAGCTTTCTTT.

The rearrangement uses TRBV27 and TRBJ1-2; TRBD1 is a possible D gene (5 bases). V gave up 4 bases and J gave up 6 bases, with 12 bases separating them. There are 13 residues in the CDR3. Looked up from germline, CDR1 is MNHEY and CDR2 is SMNVEV (reference sequence). The CDR3 region is CASSSGGLDGYTF. The CDR3 nucleotides are TGTGCCAGCAGTTCGGGGGGATTGGATGGCTACACCTTC.

The genes are TRBV6-5 and TRBJ2-7, with D perhaps TRBD2 (5 bases). The CDR3 sequence is 16 residues long. Germline CDR1 reads MNHEY; CDR2 reads SVGAGI. The V end was cut by 0 bases, the J end by 2 bases, with 14 bases between. The CDR3 DNA reads TGTGCCAGCAGTTACTCTCCGGGGTGGGCTCCCTACGAGCAGTACTTC. Its translation: CASSYSPGWAPYEQYF.

The chain recombines TRBV27 with TRBJ2-3; 12 bases are a match to TRBD2. The ends lost 6 bases at V and 1 base at J; junction bases unmatched: 8. Germline CDR1 is MNHEY and CDR2 is SMNVEV (reference sequence). This CDR3 is built from 17 residues. CDR3 DNA sequence: TGTGCCAGCAGGCCGTTGGGGACTAGCGGGCGCACAGATACGCAGTATTTT. As protein: CASRPLGTSGRTDTQYF.

The genes are TRBV5-4 and TRBJ1-6; D possibly corresponds to TRBD1 (5 bases). Trimming took off 1 base at V and 12 bases at J, with 8 bases between the two ends. Germline loops: CDR1 SGHNT, CDR2 YYREEE (reference sequence). The CDR3 totals 12 residues. The CDR3 is CASSLPGGPLHF. CDR3 in DNA: TGTGCCAGCAGCTTGCCGGGGGGACCCCTCCACTTT.

V usage is TRBV11-2 and J usage is TRBJ1-1; D is unclear. This CDR3 is built from 12 residues. Trimming left V 2 bases short and J 3 bases short, with 4 bases between. Germline loops: CDR1 SGHAT, CDR2 FQNNGV. CDR3 sequence reads: CASSLFDTEAFF. The CDR3, as DNA: TGTGCCAGCAGCTTATTCGACACTGAAGCTTTCTTT.

The chain is built from TRBV4-1 and TRBJ2-7; 11 bases map to TRBD1. CDR1 and CDR2 (germline): MGHRA, YSYEKL. The length of the CDR3 is 17 residues. V was pared by 0 bases and J by 3 bases, with 7 bases of the junction left unmatched. CDR3 nucleotide sequence: TGCGCCAGCAGCCAAGATCCCGGGGGACAGGGGGACTACGAGCAGTACTTC. Translating gives CASSQDPGGQGDYEQYF.

The CDR3 DNA reads as TGTGCCAGCAGTCCCAGGGGAAACGACACTGAAGCTTTCTTT. Protein sequence: CASSPRGNDTEAFF. V gene TRBV6-5 combines with J gene TRBJ1-1; TRBD1 is a possible D gene (6 bases). Trimming pared 5 bases from V and 3 bases from J, leaving 13 bases between. The CDR3 extends over 14 amino acids. CDR1 is MNHEY and CDR2 is SVGAGI in the germline V gene.

In the case of this clone: Its ends do not fully match the called genes, so a read error is possible. The chain carries TRBV7-7 and TRBJ1-1, with D tentatively TRBD1 (5 bases). Germline V CDR1 and CDR2: SSHAT, FNYEAQ (reference sequence). CDR3 length: 14 amino acids. This chain's CDR3 is CASSPQGWNTEAFF. Written as DNA, the CDR3 is TGTGCTAGCAGTCCTCAGGGATGGAACACTGAAGCTTTCTTT.

A word on this clone: Other DNA sequences within the sample encode an identical CDR3. J is TRBJ2-5 and V is TRBV7-9; D uncertain. Trimming left V 5 bases short and J 1 base short, with 8 bases between. The CDR3 contains 13 residues. CDR1 is SEHNR, CDR2 FQNEAQ, per germline (reference sequence). CDR3 DNA sequence: TGTGCCAGCAGCCTCGGCTTCCAAGAGACCCAGTACTTC. This translates into CASSLGFQETQYF.

This chain uses TRBV12-1 with TRBJ2-7. TRBV12-1 is assigned pseudogene status. The CDR3 has 15 residues. CDR3 coding DNA: TGTGCCAGCAGCTTTCAAGACAAAAGGCGGTGCGAGCAGTACTTC. Protein: CASSFQDKRRCEQYF.

The chain has TRBV29-1 and TRBJ2-7; 10 bases are shared with TRBD2. V lost 1 base to trimming and J lost 0 bases; unmatched junction nucleotides: 6. The CDR3 is 16 amino acids. The germline gives CDR1 SQVTM, CDR2 ANQGSEA. As DNA, the CDR3 is TGCAGCGTTGAAGGAATAGCGGGGGGCGTCTCCTACGAGCAGTACTTC. Its protein product is CSVEGIAGGVSYEQYF.

The chain couples TRBV27 to TRBJ1-6, with D hard to call. The CDR3 loop spans 12 amino acids. Germline-derived CDR1 and CDR2 are MNHEY and SMNVEV (reference sequence). Trimming stripped 5 bases from V and 9 bases from J, with 8 bases between. CDR3 DNA: TGTGCCAGCAGTGGGTTGGGTTCACCCCTCCACTTT. Translating gives CASSGLGSPLHF.

The chain has TRBV25-1 and TRBJ1-6, with D uncertain. This CDR3 region has 17 residues. Trimming took off 2 bases at V and 0 bases at J, with 11 bases between the two ends. Germline assignment: CDR1 MGHDK and CDR2 SYGVNS. CDR3 bases: TGTGCCAGCAGTGAAGAGGCAGGCAGCTCCTATAATTCACCCCTCCACTTT. This gives the protein CASSEEAGSSYNSPLHF. Full variable domain (rest looked up from reference TRBV25-1 and TRBJ1-6): EADIYQTPRYLVIGTGKKITLECSQTMGHDKMYWYQQDPGMELHLIHYSYGVNSTEKGDLSSESTVSRIRTEHFPLTLESARPSHTSQYLCASSEEAGSSYNSPLHFGNGTRLTVT.